Shown below are 3 T cell receptor beta chains from a single sample sequenced in a study of T cells after yellow fever vaccination. TCRdb ran MiXCR on the 5' RACE reads and lists one entry per CDR3 protein. The sample includes about 160,000 distinct CDR3 sequences, around 7% of them seen just once. The specimen was CD4+ T cells sorted from PBMCs, collected 5 days after the first yellow fever vaccination. The receptors were gathered from a man aged 18-30 years who received the YFV17D yellow fever vaccine.

V and J are TRBV6-4 and TRBJ1-2, with 7 bases that match TRBD1. The ends lost 3 bases at V and 1 base at J; junction bases unmatched: 11. The CDR3 consists of 17 residues. Germline CDR1 MRHNA, CDR2 SNTAGT. CDR3 sequence: CASSDPVGRQGNYGYTF. CDR3 bases: TGTGCCAGCAGTGATCCCGTGGGCCGACAGGGTAACTATGGCTACACCTTC.

This clonotype showed up just a few times. V usage is TRBV5-1 and J usage is TRBJ1-3, with D possibly being TRBD1 (5 bases). Trimming took off 2 bases at V and 6 bases at J, with 12 bases between the two ends. This CDR3 comprises 14 residues. CDR1 and CDR2 (germline): SGHRS, YFSETQ. The CDR3 sequence: CASSFGQGENTIYF. Here the CDR3 DNA reads TGCGCCAGCAGCTTCGGGCAGGGTGAAAACACCATATATTTT.

This clonotype appeared many times. The rearrangement joins TRBV12-3 or TRBV12-4 to TRBJ1-5; TRBD1 matches at 7 bases. Trimming removed 3 bases from V and 5 bases from J; junction bases left unmatched: 10. This CDR3 region has 16 residues. CDR3 protein: CASSFGTGVRHQPQHF. The DNA of the CDR3 is TGTGCCAGCAGTTTCGGTACAGGGGTCCGTCATCAGCCCCAGCATTTT.